Detailed here is one T cell receptor (beta chain). What it binds is not known. The sample originates from a study of cytomegalovirus exposure and HLA in healthy donors. Overall study findings and caveats: Both high specificity and high sensitivity reportedly marked the classifier's diagnosis of cytomegalovirus status. In vitro experiments confirmed that three CMV-associated chains were specific for CMV antigens. The study put 150 to 200 TCR beta chains on its list as cytomegalovirus-associated.

The CDR3 length is 16 residues. Between the trimmed V and J ends, which lost 2 bases and 8 bases, there was a span of 19 bases. Germline V gene lookup returns CDR1 MDHEN and CDR2 SYDVKM. From the roughly 120-subject validation cohort, which was separate from the roughly 690-subject first cohort, the donors were drawn. Clones were read by immunoSEQ multiplex PCR, and TCRdb kept only the in-frame ones, dropping some. The data contain hundreds of thousands of clones, more than 80% of them singletons. This rearrangement joins TRBV28 to TRBJ2-4; unclear D gene. Sequencing was done on a sample of PBMCs. The receptor was isolated from a woman between 18 and 30 years old in good health and CMV-seronegative. The CDR3 coding sequence is TGTGCCAGCAGTTTAGAGGCAGACCCCCAGCAAGACATTCAGTACTTC. This encodes CASSLEADPQQDIQYF.